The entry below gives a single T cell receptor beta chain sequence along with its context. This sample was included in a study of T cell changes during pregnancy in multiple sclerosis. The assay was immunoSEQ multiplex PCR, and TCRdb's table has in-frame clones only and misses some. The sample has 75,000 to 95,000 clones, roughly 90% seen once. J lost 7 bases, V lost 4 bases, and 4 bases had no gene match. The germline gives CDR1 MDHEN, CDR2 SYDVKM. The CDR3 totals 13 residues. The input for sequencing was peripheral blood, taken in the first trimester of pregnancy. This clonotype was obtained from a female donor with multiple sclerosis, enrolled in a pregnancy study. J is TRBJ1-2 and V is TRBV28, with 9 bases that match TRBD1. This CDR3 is CASSWDRESGYTF. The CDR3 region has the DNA TGTGCCAGCAGTTGGGACAGGGAGTCTGGCTACACCTTC.